The rows below give T cell receptor beta chains drawn from one sample of a study of T cell repertoires in cytomegalovirus infection. TCRdb processed the reads anew with MiXCR; each CDR3 protein has one entry. The table has 250,000 or so distinct CDR3 sequences, around 15% seen once; the top ten hold around 43%. Material: CD8+ T cells from PBMCs. These receptors all stem from a human donor in good health (CMV status not recorded). Some clones in this sample may be carry-over from other donors' samples. Both conserved end residues are part of each CDR3. Each record gives: CDR3 protein, CDR3 DNA, D gene, clone size, V gene, J gene. The D gene is left open where the match is weak. Clone size is stated in some rows and not others, as once, few, many or a class when expanded.

CDR3 protein: CASSQDLGHEETQYF
CDR3 DNA: TGTGCCAGCAGCCAAGATTTGGGCCATGAGGAGACCCAGTACTTC
D gene: .
clone size: .
V gene: TRBV3-1
J gene: TRBJ2-5

CDR3 protein: CASSLGSARGGQPQHF
CDR3 DNA: TGTGCCAGCAGCTTAGGGTCCGCCAGGGGTGGGCAGCCCCAGCATTTT
D gene: .
clone size: few
V gene: TRBV7-9
J gene: TRBJ1-5

CDR3 protein: CASSSGTGHNSPLHF
CDR3 DNA: TGTGCCAGCAGTTCCGGGACAGGACATAATTCACCCCTCCACTTT
D gene: TRBD1
clone size: .
V gene: TRBV28
J gene: TRBJ1-6

CDR3 protein: CASSWDRPYEQYF
CDR3 DNA: TGTGCCAGCAGTTGGGACAGGCCCTACGAGCAGTACTTC
D gene: TRBD1
clone size: .
V gene: TRBV6-2/TRBV6-3
J gene: TRBJ2-7

CDR3 protein: CASSLGTSGINEQFF
CDR3 DNA: TGTGCCAGCAGTTTAGGGACTAGCGGTATCAATGAGCAGTTCTTC
D gene: TRBD2
clone size: many
V gene: TRBV28
J gene: TRBJ2-1

CDR3 protein: CASSYTGLAGHYEQYF
CDR3 DNA: TGTGCCAGCAGCTACACGGGACTAGCGGGGCACTACGAGCAGTACTTC
D gene: TRBD2
clone size: few
V gene: TRBV7-2
J gene: TRBJ2-7

CDR3 protein: CATSRASGGTDTQYF
CDR3 DNA: TGTGCCACCAGCAGAGCTAGCGGGGGCACAGATACGCAGTATTTT
D gene: TRBD2
clone size: few
V gene: TRBV15
J gene: TRBJ2-3

CDR3 protein: CATREQGLRNTGELFF
CDR3 DNA: TGCGCCACCCGAGAACAGGGTCTCAGGAACACCGGGGAGCTGTTTTTT
D gene: .
clone size: .
V gene: TRBV4-1
J gene: TRBJ2-2

CDR3 protein: CASSLEGVKHEQYF
CDR3 DNA: TGTGCCAGCAGTTTGGAGGGAGTGAAGCACGAGCAGTACTTC
D gene: .
clone size: .
V gene: TRBV28
J gene: TRBJ2-7

CDR3 protein: CASSYDRNTGELFF
CDR3 DNA: TGTGCCAGCAGCTACGACAGAAACACCGGGGAGCTGTTTTTT
D gene: .
clone size: few
V gene: TRBV7-2
J gene: TRBJ2-2

CDR3 protein: CASSEQGGGTEAFF
CDR3 DNA: TGTGCCAGCAGCGAACAGGGGGGTGGAACTGAAGCTTTCTTT
D gene: TRBD1
clone size: few
V gene: TRBV28
J gene: TRBJ1-1